What follows are 14 T cell receptor beta chains derived from one specimen sequenced in a study of blood T cell repertoires in COVID-19. Produced via immunoSEQ multiplex PCR; TCRdb's table is partial and in-frame only. The sample lists 310,000 or so clones, roughly 91% seen once, with 1% in the top ten. Sequenced material: peripheral blood. Source of these receptors: a man in his fifties or sixties with active or convalescent COVID-19.

This rearrangement joins TRBV5-6 to TRBJ2-7, with D possibly TRBD2 on 5 matching bases. The V and J ends lost 0 bases and 3 bases respectively, with 7 bases between them. The CDR3 covers 13 residues. The germline V gene encodes CDR1 SGHDT and CDR2 YYEEEE. The CDR3 bases are TGTGCCAGCAGCTTGGTTGAGGGCTACGAGCAGTACTTC. Its translation: CASSLVEGYEQYF. Complete variable domain (other parts from reference TRBV5-6 and TRBJ2-7): DAGVTQSPTHLIKTRGQQVTLRCSPKSGHDTVSWYQQALGQGPQFIFQYYEEEERQRGNFPDRFSGHQFPNYSSELNVNALLLGDSALYLCASSLVEGYEQYFGPGTRLTVT.

The chain has TRBV27 and TRBJ1-4; 8 bases map to TRBD1. The V and J ends lost 3 bases and 8 bases, in that order; junction bases with no gene match: 5. The V gene's germline CDR1 is MNHEY and CDR2 SMNVEV (reference sequence). The CDR3 is 14 residues long. The CDR3 DNA follows: TGTGCCAGCAGTTTTGGACAGGGACACGAAAAACTGTTTTTT. This codes for CASSFGQGHEKLFF.

The chain is built from TRBV27 and TRBJ1-2; TRBD1 agrees at 7 bases. This CDR3 contains 14 residues. V was pared by 2 bases and J by 3 bases, with 3 bases of the junction left unmatched. The germline V gene encodes CDR1 MNHEY and CDR2 SMNVEV (reference sequence). Written as DNA, the CDR3 is TGTGCCAGCAGTTTAGAGGGGGCACACTATGGCTACACCTTC. Its translation is CASSLEGAHYGYTF.

This clone was counted a few times. The chain recombines TRBV7-2 with TRBJ1-2; tentative D call: TRBD1 (6 bases). The CDR3 length is 15 residues. V lost 1 base and J lost 3, with 12 bases in between. CDR1 is SGHTA and CDR2 is FQGNSA in the germline V gene. The CDR3 nucleotides are TGTGCCAGCAGCTTAGGTCAGGGGAGGGACTATGGCTACACCTTC. This translates into CASSLGQGRDYGYTF. The whole variable domain, remainder taken from reference TRBV7-2 and TRBJ1-2, is GAGVSQSPSNKVTEKGKDVELRCDPISGHTALYWYRQSLGQGLEFLIYFQGNSAPDKSGLPSDRFSAERTGGSVSTLTIQRTQQEDSAVYLCASSLGQGRDYGYTFGSGTRLTVV.

V usage is TRBV11-3 and J usage is TRBJ2-5; the match to TRBD1 covers 7 bases. CDR1 SGHNT and CDR2 YENEEA come from the germline V gene. The CDR3 is made up of 15 amino acids. J lost 3 bases, V lost 5 bases, and 9 bases had no gene match. The CDR3 is CASSPGQVGKETQYF. CDR3 nucleotide sequence: TGTGCCAGCAGCCCTGGACAGGTTGGGAAAGAGACCCAGTACTTC.

The J gene is TRBJ2-1, the V gene TRBV28, with 7 bases fitting TRBD2. From germline, CDR1 is MDHEN and CDR2 SYDVKM. Trimming cost V 5 bases and J 3 bases; bases outside gene matches: 1. The CDR3 is made up of 13 amino acids. The CDR3 DNA reads as TGTGCCAGCAGTGGCGGGAGCTACAATGAGCAGTTCTTC. The encoded protein is CASSGGSYNEQFF.

This clone was detected only once. This chain uses TRBV6-1 with TRBJ2-7; D unresolved. V lost 3 bases, J lost 1 base, and 4 bases lay in between. The CDR3 loop spans 12 amino acids. Germline V lookup: CDR1 MNHNS, CDR2 SASEGT. CDR3 bases: TGTGCCAGCAGTGATCTTTCCTACGAGCAGTACTTC. Encoded protein: CASSDLSYEQYF.

This chain uses TRBV7-3 with TRBJ2-1, with a possible D match to TRBD2 (6 bases). This CDR3 has 13 amino acids. Trimming left V 5 bases short and J 5 bases short, with 10 bases between. The germline gives CDR1 SGHTA, CDR2 FQGTGA. The CDR3 bases are TGTGCCAGCAGCACCCGACTAGACAATGAGCAGTTCTTC. This encodes CASSTRLDNEQFF.

In regard to this clone: Other DNA sequences in this specimen translate into the identical CDR3. The chain has TRBV4-2 and TRBJ2-5; TRBD2 agrees at 15 bases. Looked up from germline, CDR1 is LGHNA and CDR2 is YNFKEQ. The length of the CDR3 is 16 residues. With V trimmed by 3 bases and J by 2 bases, 1 base remained unmatched. The CDR3 is CASSQGLAGGQETQYF. For the CDR3, the DNA is TGTGCCAGCAGCCAGGGACTAGCGGGGGGACAAGAGACCCAGTACTTC.

Only one count was recorded for this clone. V gene TRBV7-8 combines with J gene TRBJ2-6, with 8 positions matching TRBD1. Looked up from germline, CDR1 is SGHVS and CDR2 is FQNEAQ. V was clipped by 4 bases and J by 0 bases; unmatched bases: 8. CDR3 size: 18 residues. DNA for the CDR3: TGTGCCAGCAGCTCGAAGGGACAGGCGACCTCTGGGGCCAACGTCCTGACTTTC. This codes for CASSSKGQATSGANVLTF.

The chain combines TRBV10-3 with TRBJ2-5; 7 bases fit TRBD1. Germline-derived CDR1 and CDR2 are ENHRY and SYGVKD. The junction had 5 bases not matched to a gene; V was cut back by 5 bases and J by 2 bases. This CDR3 is 14 amino acids long. CDR3 coding DNA: TGTGCCATCAGTCGTCAGGGGGTTCAAGAGACCCAGTACTTC. This codes for CAISRQGVQETQYF.

This clone was counted a single time. CDR3 in amino acids: CASLTGSQPQHF. The CDR3, as DNA: TGTGCCAGCCTGACAGGGAGTCAGCCCCAGCATTTT. This chain links TRBV6-5 with TRBJ1-5; TRBD1 aligns across 7 bases. Germline V lookup: CDR1 MNHEY, CDR2 SVGAGI. The CDR3 covers 12 residues. With V trimmed by 8 bases and J by 6 bases, 4 bases remained unmatched.

The rearrangement uses TRBV5-6 and TRBJ1-1; the D gene is possibly TRBD1 (5 bases). The CDR3 is 14 residues long. V was shortened by 4 bases and J by 4 bases, with 14 bases between the two germline ends. Germline values: CDR1 SGHDT, CDR2 YYEEEE. The CDR3 DNA sequence: TGTGCCAGCAGCCCCCAGGGCGGCGGCACTGAAGCTTTCTTT. Residues: CASSPQGGGTEAFF.

This clone was seen more than once but under ten times. This rearrangement joins TRBV7-2 to TRBJ2-7; 7 nucleotides line up with TRBD2. Germline CDR1 reads SGHTA; CDR2 reads FQGNSA. V gave up 8 bases and J gave up 4 bases; unmatched junction bases: 17. The CDR3 loop spans 16 amino acids. This CDR3 is CASASRSAGRQYEQYF. DNA for the CDR3: TGTGCCAGCGCCTCCAGGTCGGCCGGGAGGCAATACGAGCAGTACTTC.